This TCR beta chain was captured in a study of blood T cells in healthy people across ages. Combining a sample-barcoded 5' primer with a J-beta primer mix, a second PCR ran for about 7 to 12 cycles. TCRdb passed the 5' RACE reads through MiXCR, listing each CDR3 protein once. The sample carries 2 million or so distinct CDR3 sequences, just under 50% recorded once. The CDR3 is made up of 14 amino acids. Germline V CDR1 and CDR2: SQVTM, ANQGSEA. This rearrangement joins TRBV29-1 to TRBJ2-4; either TRBD1 or TRBD2 may fit D (7 bases each). Near its end, the DNA agrees better with TRBJ2-7, so the J call may be wrong. The clonotype comes from a woman in her 40s in good health. Sequences were obtained from blood. The CDR3 DNA is TGCAGCGTTGGGGGGGGACAGCGGGCCTACGAGCAGTACTTC. This codes for CSVGGGQRAYEQYF.